This TCR beta chain is from a study of blood T cell repertoires in COVID-19. Study summary: Acute-phase and convalescent COVID-19 samples originated in the United States, Italy and Spain. PBMCs, B-cell-depleted T cells, or T cells provided the cDNA or gDNA that made up the material.

Some clones are missing from TCRdb's copy, which holds only in-frame ones; the method was immunoSEQ multiplex PCR. The sample gives approximately 45,000 clones, 80% to 90% of which show up once; 1% to 1.5% is in the top ten. Germline-derived CDR1 and CDR2 are ENHRY and SYGVKD. V trimming: 2 bases; J trimming: 6 bases; junction bases outside the gene matches: 5. This CDR3 region has 14 residues. Sample: peripheral blood. The J gene is TRBJ2-7, the V gene TRBV10-3, with TRBD1 matching over 9 bases. The sequence derives from a woman in her forties with acute or convalescent COVID-19. This chain's CDR3 is CAISERGQGGEQYF. The CDR3, as DNA: TGTGCCATCAGTGAGAGGGGACAGGGTGGCGAGCAGTACTTC.